A single sample gave rise to the 18 T cell receptor beta chains below, sequenced in a study of CD8 T cells in Susac syndrome. RNA amounts of roughly 0.45 to 1 ug underwent reverse transcription with random hexamers. TCRdb reprocessed the immunoSEQ multiplex PCR reads via MiXCR and lists one record per CDR3 protein. The sample lists 330,000 or so distinct CDR3 sequences; roughly 85% were seen once. Sequences were obtained from CD8+ T cells from PBMCs. These receptors all come from a human donor with multiple sclerosis.

This clonotype has just a few counts. This sequence joins TRBV5-1 and TRBJ2-1, with TRBD1 matching over 8 bases. The ends lost 4 bases at V and 15 bases at J; junction bases unmatched: 9. This CDR3 region has 12 residues. Germline V gene lookup returns CDR1 SGHRS and CDR2 YFSETQ. In DNA, the CDR3 is TGCGCCAGCAGCCCGGAGACAGGGGAGGCGTTCTTC. Translated: CASSPETGEAFF.

V gene TRBV4-3 combines with J gene TRBJ1-5; D perhaps matches TRBD1 (6 bases). The V gene lost 0 bases and the J gene lost 1 base, with 10 bases spanning the gap. CDR3 length equals 16 residues. Germline assignment: CDR1 LGHNA and CDR2 YSLEER. The CDR3 sequence is CASSQELQGSNQPQHF. The CDR3 nucleotides read TGCGCCAGCAGCCAAGAGTTACAGGGAAGCAATCAGCCCCAGCATTTT.

This sequence joins TRBV7-2 and TRBJ2-3, with D uncertain. V lost 0 bases, J lost 4 bases, and 11 bases lay in between. This CDR3 is built from 15 residues. Germline V gives CDR1 SGHTA, CDR2 FQGNSA. CDR3 residues: CASSLAQATADTQYF. DNA for the CDR3: TGTGCCAGCAGCTTAGCGCAGGCTACCGCAGATACGCAGTATTTT.

The chain has TRBV5-1 and TRBJ2-7; a possible D gene is TRBD1 (7 bases). V lost 6 bases and J lost 6, with 25 bases in between. Germline assignment: CDR1 SGHRS and CDR2 YFSETQ. CDR3 length equals 16 residues. The DNA for the CDR3 is TGCGCCAGCACAGGAGGGGGCGCCGGTCTTGAGCGCGAGCAGTACTTC. Protein sequence: CASTGGGAGLEREQYF.

J is TRBJ2-7 and V is TRBV28; TRBD1 matches 11 bases. CDR3 length equals 15 residues. Germline V gene lookup returns CDR1 MDHEN and CDR2 SYDVKM. V dropped 6 bases and J dropped 3; count of bases not matched to a gene: 7. The CDR3 DNA sequence: TGTGCCAGCAGATTACCGGGACAGGGGGTCTACGAGCAGTACTTC. As protein: CASRLPGQGVYEQYF.

This chain uses TRBV19 with TRBJ2-1; D is possibly TRBD1 (5 bases). CDR1 LNHDA and CDR2 SQIVND come from the germline V gene (reference sequence). Deletions cut 0 bases from V and 9 bases from J, with 18 bases between. This CDR3 is built from 16 residues. This chain's CDR3 is CASSIDILGAFGEQFF. The DNA for the CDR3 is TGTGCCAGTAGTATAGATATCCTAGGGGCTTTTGGTGAGCAGTTCTTC.

The chain employs TRBV5-1 and TRBJ2-7; D gene unclear. CDR1 and CDR2 (germline): SGHRS, YFSETQ. The CDR3 extends over 11 amino acids. Trimming took off 7 bases at V and 0 bases at J, with 5 bases between the two ends. CDR3: CASGSSYEQYF. The CDR3 DNA sequence: TGCGCCAGCGGAAGCTCCTACGAGCAGTACTTC.

The chain links TRBV20-1 to TRBJ2-1; D may match TRBD1 or TRBD2 (5 bases each). Trimming took 0 bases from V and 2 from J, leaving 17 bases between them. Germline loops: CDR1 DFQATT, CDR2 SNEGSKA (reference sequence). This CDR3 spans 17 amino acids. As DNA, the CDR3 is TGCAGTGCTAGAGATCCGTGGGGGAGTCGGACCTACAATGAGCAGTTCTTC. Translating it yields CSARDPWGSRTYNEQFF.

This chain connects TRBV29-1 to TRBJ2-7, with D perhaps matching TRBD1 (6 bases). The CDR3 extends over 12 amino acids. V was clipped by 4 bases and J by 8 bases, with 15 bases between them. CDR1 SQVTM and CDR2 ANQGSEA come from the germline V gene. The CDR3, as DNA: TGCAGCGTTGTTAGGGACAACGGCAAGCAGTACTTC. Residues: CSVVRDNGKQYF.

The rearrangement joins TRBV7-9 to TRBJ2-5; possibly TRBD1 for D (6 bases). From germline, CDR1 is SEHNR and CDR2 FQNEAQ (reference sequence). V lost 6 bases to trimming and J lost 1 base, with 21 bases between them. CDR3 length equals 17 residues. CDR3 coding DNA: TGTGCCAGCAGACCTAGTTTTCAGGGGACATCCCAAGAGACCCAGTACTTC. This sequence encodes CASRPSFQGTSQETQYF.

This clonotype appeared once. This CDR3 reads CASSLGGLAGGIYEQYF. The CDR3 DNA is TGTGCCAGCAGCTTAGGTGGCTTAGCGGGAGGGATCTACGAGCAGTACTTC. The chain is built from TRBV11-2 and TRBJ2-7; the match to TRBD2 covers 11 bases. Per the germline V gene, CDR1 is SGHAT and CDR2 is FQNNGV. Losses at the gene ends were 1 base for V and 3 bases for J; bases not matched to a gene: 8. CDR3 length: 17 residues.

V usage is TRBV29-1 and J usage is TRBJ2-1; D ambiguous. Germline values: CDR1 SQVTM, CDR2 ANQGSEA. Trimming took off 8 bases at V and 0 bases at J, with 5 bases between the two ends. This CDR3 is 11 amino acids long. The CDR3 region has the DNA TGCAGCACATCCTCCTACAATGAGCAGTTCTTC. Encoded protein: CSTSSYNEQFF.

As concerns this clonotype: An end of the junction does not agree with germline; a read error may underlie this. The chain is built from TRBV4-3 and TRBJ2-7; 8 bases are a match to TRBD2. CDR3 length: 14 residues. Looked up from germline, CDR1 is LGHNA and CDR2 is YSLEER. For the CDR3, the DNA is TGCGCCAGCAGCCAAGAAGGCACTAGCGGAGAGCAGCACTTC. Translation: CASSQEGTSGEQHF.

This chain joins TRBV9 and TRBJ1-5; possibly TRBD1 for D (5 bases). Trimming took 0 bases from V and 2 from J, leaving 12 bases between them. Germline V gives CDR1 SGDLS, CDR2 YYNGEE. The CDR3 has 16 amino acids. The CDR3 coding sequence is TGTGCCAGCAGCGTAGGGGCAGGGCAAGGCAATCAGCCCCAGCATTTT. It encodes CASSVGAGQGNQPQHF.

This clonotype was counted between two and nine times. This chain joins TRBV27 and TRBJ2-3; D not resolved. Deletions cut 6 bases from V and 1 base from J, with 8 bases between. The CDR3 length is 13 residues. Germline V gene sequence: CDR1 MNHEY, CDR2 SMNVEV (reference sequence). CDR3 coding DNA: TGTGCCAGCAGCTTCGCCCGCACAGATACGCAGTATTTT. Protein sequence: CASSFARTDTQYF.

In this sample, this clonotype turned up once. The rearrangement uses TRBV28 and TRBJ2-5; D gene unclear. The CDR3 has 13 residues. The V end was cut by 0 bases, the J end by 1 base, with 3 bases between. Germline CDR1 MDHEN, CDR2 SYDVKM. CDR3 in amino acids: CASSLWVQETQYF. CDR3 DNA sequence: TGTGCCAGCAGTTTATGGGTCCAAGAGACCCAGTACTTC.

Details on this clonotype: The junction departs from germline at one end; a sequencing error may be responsible. V usage is TRBV7-9 and J usage is TRBJ2-7, with D unresolved. Germline CDR1 reads SEHNR; CDR2 reads FQNEAQ (reference sequence). The CDR3 has 13 residues. CDR3 nucleotides: TGTGCCTCTTCCGGACGGATTTCCTACGGGCAGTACTTC. It codes for CASSGRISYGQYF.

The rearrangement links TRBV19 to TRBJ1-1; 11 positions agree with TRBD1. CDR3 length: 15 amino acids. V shed 10 bases, J shed 0 bases, and the junction held 7 bases outside the gene matches. CDR1 and CDR2 (germline): LNHDA, SQIVND (reference sequence). The chain's CDR3 is CATLDRGLMNTEAFF. The CDR3 DNA sequence: TGTGCCACCTTGGACAGGGGGCTTATGAACACTGAAGCTTTCTTT.